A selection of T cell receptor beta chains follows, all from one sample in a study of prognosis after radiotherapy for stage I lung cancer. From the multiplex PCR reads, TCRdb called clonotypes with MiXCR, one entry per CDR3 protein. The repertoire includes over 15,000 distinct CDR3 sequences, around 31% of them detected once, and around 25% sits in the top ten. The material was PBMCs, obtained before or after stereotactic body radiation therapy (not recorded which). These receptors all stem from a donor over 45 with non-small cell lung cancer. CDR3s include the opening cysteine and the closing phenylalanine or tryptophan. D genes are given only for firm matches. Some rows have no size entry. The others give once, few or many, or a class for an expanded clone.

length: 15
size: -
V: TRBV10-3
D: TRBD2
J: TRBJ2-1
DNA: TGTGCCATCAGTGGTAGCGGGAGCGCCAGGGATGAGCAGTTCTTC
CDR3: CAISGSGSARDEQFF

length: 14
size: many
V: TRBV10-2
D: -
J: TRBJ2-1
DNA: TGCGCCAGCAGTGAGTGGACGGGGAGGAGTGAGCAGTTCTTC
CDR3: CASSEWTGRSEQFF

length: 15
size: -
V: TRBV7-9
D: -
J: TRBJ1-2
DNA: TGTGCCAGCAGCACTCAGCAAAAAAGGGCAGGGGGCTACACCTTC
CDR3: CASSTQQKRAGGYTF

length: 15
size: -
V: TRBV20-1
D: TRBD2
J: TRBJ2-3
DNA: TGCAGTGCTACGCCGACTAGCGGGAACACATATATGCAGTATTTT
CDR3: CSATPTSGNTYMQYF

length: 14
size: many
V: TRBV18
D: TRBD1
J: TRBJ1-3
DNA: TGTGCCAGCTACTCGGACAGGACTGGAAACACCATATATTTT
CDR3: CASYSDRTGNTIYF

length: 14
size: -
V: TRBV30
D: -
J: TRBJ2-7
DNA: TGTGCCTGGAGTGCCCTTATGGGGACGGGCGAGCAGTACTTC
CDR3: CAWSALMGTGEQYF

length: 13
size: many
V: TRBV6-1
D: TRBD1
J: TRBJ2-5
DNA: TGTGCCAGCAGAATAACAGGGGTGGAGACCCAGTACTTC
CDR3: CASRITGVETQYF

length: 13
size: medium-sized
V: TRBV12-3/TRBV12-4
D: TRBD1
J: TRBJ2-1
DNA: TGTGCCAGCAGTTGGGGACAGGGCAATGAGCAGTTCTTC
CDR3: CASSWGQGNEQFF

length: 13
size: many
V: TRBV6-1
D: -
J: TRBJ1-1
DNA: TGTGCCAGCGAACCAGGGTTTGACACTGAAGCTTTCTTT
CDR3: CASEPGFDTEAFF

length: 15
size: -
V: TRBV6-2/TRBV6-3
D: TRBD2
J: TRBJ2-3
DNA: TGTGCCAGTAGTGCGACTAGCGGGAGCGCGGATAGGCAGTATTTT
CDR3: CASSATSGSADRQYF

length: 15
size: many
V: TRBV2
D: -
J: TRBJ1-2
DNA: TGTGCCAGCAGTGAAGAGGCGGGTCCTAACTATGGCTACACCTTC
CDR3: CASSEEAGPNYGYTF

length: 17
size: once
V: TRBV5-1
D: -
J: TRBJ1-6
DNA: TGCGCCAGCAGCTTGGCGTCAGCCCTACCGGGCGGTTCACCCCTCCACTTT
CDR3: CASSLASALPGGSPLHF

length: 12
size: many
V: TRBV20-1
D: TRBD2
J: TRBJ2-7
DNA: TGCAGTGCCCACGGGGGGACCTACGAGCAGTACTTC
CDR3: CSAHGGTYEQYF

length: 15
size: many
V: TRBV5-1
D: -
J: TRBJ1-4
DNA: TGCGCCAGCAGCTTGGATGAGGCCACTAATGAAAAACTGTTTTTT
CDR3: CASSLDEATNEKLFF

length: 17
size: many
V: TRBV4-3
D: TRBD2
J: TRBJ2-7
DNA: TGCGCCAGCAGCCCGCGATACATAGCGGGCACCTTCTACGAGCAGTACTTC
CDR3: CASSPRYIAGTFYEQYF

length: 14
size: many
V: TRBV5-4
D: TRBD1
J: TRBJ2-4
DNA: TGTGCCAGCAGCCGAGACAGGGGGACAAACATTCAGTACTTC
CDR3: CASSRDRGTNIQYF

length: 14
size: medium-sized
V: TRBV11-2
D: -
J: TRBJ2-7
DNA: TGTGCCAGCAGCTTAGGGCGGGGGCGCTACGAGCAGTACTTC
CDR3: CASSLGRGRYEQYF

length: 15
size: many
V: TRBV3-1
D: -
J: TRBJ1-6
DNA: TGTGCCAGCAGCCAAGGGGGCGGAGACGGTTCACCCCTCCACTTT
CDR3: CASSQGGGDGSPLHF

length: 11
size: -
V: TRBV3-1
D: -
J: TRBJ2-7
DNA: TGTGCCAGCACCCAAATGTACGAGCAGTACTTT
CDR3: CASTQMYEQYF

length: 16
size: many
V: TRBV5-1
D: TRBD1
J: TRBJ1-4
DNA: TGCGCCAGCAGCTTGATACAGGGGGCGGCTAATGAAAAACTGTTTTTT
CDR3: CASSLIQGAANEKLFF

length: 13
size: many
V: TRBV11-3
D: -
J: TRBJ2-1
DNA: TGTGCCAGCAGCCAGAGGGGGGTTAGCGAGCAGTTCTTC
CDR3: CASSQRGVSEQFF

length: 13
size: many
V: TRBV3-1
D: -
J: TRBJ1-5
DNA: TGTGCCAGCAGCCAAGGGTTGGGTCAGCCCCAGCATTTT
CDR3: CASSQGLGQPQHF

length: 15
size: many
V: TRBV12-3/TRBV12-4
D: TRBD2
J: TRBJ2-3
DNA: TGTGCCAGCAGGCCTAGCGGGGCGGGTACAGATACGCAGTATTTT
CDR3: CASRPSGAGTDTQYF

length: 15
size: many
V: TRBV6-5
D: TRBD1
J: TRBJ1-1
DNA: TGTGCCAGCAGTTACCGGGGACAGGGGAAAACTGAAGCTTTCTTT
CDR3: CASSYRGQGKTEAFF

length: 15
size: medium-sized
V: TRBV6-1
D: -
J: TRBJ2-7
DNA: TGTGCCAGCAGTGACTCAATGGGGAGCTCCTACGAGCAGTACTTC
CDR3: CASSDSMGSSYEQYF

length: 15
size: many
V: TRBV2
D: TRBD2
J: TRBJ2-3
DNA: TGTGCCAGCAGCTCAGCGGGAGGGTCCACAGATACGCAGTATTTT
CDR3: CASSSAGGSTDTQYF

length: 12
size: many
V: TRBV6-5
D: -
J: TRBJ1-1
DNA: TGTGCCAGCAGTTCCCGACTGGGTGAAGCTTTCTTT
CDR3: CASSSRLGEAFF

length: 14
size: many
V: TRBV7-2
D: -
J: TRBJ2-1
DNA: TGTGCCAGCAGCCTCACGTTAGGGTACAATGAGCAGTTCTTC
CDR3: CASSLTLGYNEQFF

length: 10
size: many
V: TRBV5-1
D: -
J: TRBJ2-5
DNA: TGCGCCAGCTCGCAAGAGACCCAGTACTTC
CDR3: CASSQETQYF

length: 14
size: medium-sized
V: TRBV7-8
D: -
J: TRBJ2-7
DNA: TGTGCCAGCAGCTTAAGGGTGGGTTCTGGCGAGCAGTACTTC
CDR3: CASSLRVGSGEQYF

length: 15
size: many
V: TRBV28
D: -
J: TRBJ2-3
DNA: TGTGCCAGCAGTATACAGGGGGGGAAGGGAGATACGCAGTATTTT
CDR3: CASSIQGGKGDTQYF

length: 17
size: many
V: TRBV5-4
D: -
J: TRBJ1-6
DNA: TGTGCCAGCAGCCCCGACCTACGTTCCTCCTATAATTCACCCCTCCACTTT
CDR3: CASSPDLRSSYNSPLHF

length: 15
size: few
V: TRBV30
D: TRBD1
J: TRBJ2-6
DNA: TGTGCCTGGAGTGCTGAGGGGGCCGGGGCCAACGTCCTGACTTTC
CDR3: CAWSAEGAGANVLTF

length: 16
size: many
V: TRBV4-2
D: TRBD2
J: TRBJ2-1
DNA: TGTGCCAGCAGCCAAGATTGGGACTATGGCTACAATGAGCAGTTCTTC
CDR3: CASSQDWDYGYNEQFF

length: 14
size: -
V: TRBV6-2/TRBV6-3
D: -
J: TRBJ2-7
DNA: TGTGCCAGCAGTCGCGGGATGTCTTCGAGGGAGCAGTACTTC
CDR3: CASSRGMSSREQYF

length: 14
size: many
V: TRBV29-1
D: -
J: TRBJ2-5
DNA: TGCAGCGTTTCGGGCGAGGGGAACCCCGAGACCCAGTACTTC
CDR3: CSVSGEGNPETQYF

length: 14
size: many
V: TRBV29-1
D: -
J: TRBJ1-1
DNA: TGCAGCGCCAAGGGGCGGAACACGAACACTGAAGCTTTCTTT
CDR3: CSAKGRNTNTEAFF